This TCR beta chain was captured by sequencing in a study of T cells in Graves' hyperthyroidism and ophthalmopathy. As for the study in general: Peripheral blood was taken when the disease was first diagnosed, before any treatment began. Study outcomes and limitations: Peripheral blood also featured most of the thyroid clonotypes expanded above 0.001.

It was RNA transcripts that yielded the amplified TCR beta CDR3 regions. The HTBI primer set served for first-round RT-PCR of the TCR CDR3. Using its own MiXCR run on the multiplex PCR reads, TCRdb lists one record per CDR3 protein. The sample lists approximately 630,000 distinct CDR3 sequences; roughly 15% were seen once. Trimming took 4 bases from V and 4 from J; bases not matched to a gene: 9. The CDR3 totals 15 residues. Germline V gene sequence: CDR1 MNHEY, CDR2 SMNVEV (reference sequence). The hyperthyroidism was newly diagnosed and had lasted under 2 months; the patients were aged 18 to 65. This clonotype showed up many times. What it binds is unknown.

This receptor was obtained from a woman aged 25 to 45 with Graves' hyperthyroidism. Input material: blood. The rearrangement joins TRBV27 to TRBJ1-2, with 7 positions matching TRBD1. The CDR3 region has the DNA TGTGCCAGCAGTTCCCCCCGGACAGGAGGCTATGGCTACACCTTC. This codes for CASSSPRTGGYGYTF.